This T cell receptor beta chain was sequenced during a study of cytomegalovirus exposure and HLA in healthy donors. Primers included in the PCR were 60 Vbeta and 13 Jbeta primers. Clones were read by immunoSEQ multiplex PCR, and TCRdb kept only the in-frame ones, dropping some. Altogether about 140,000 clones are present, more than 70% being singletons, with the ten largest covering 2% to 2.5%. Details on this clone: The junction differs from germline at one of its ends, possibly a read error.

Sequences were obtained from PBMCs. This sequence originates from a man aged 45-60 years in good health and CMV-seronegative.

CDR3 region: CASRLGLSPYNEQFF. The CDR3 DNA reads as TGTGCCAGCAGATTAGGACTTAGCCCCTACAATGAGCAGTTCTTC. The rearrangement links TRBV7-2 to TRBJ2-1; D may be TRBD2 (5 bases). This CDR3 comprises 15 residues. Germline loops: CDR1 SGHTA, CDR2 FQGNSA.